This passage covers 13 T cell receptor beta chains from one sample sequenced in a study of early T cells in non-severe SARS-CoV-2 infection. TCRdb redid the calling of the 5' RACE reads with MiXCR, one entry per CDR3 protein. The table includes around 71,000 distinct CDR3 sequences, about 15% detected once. The source was whole blood, collected at baseline. The receptors were sampled from an adult who was a healthcare worker with PCR-confirmed SARS-CoV-2 infection or an uninfected control (not recorded which).

This chain links TRBV6-1 with TRBJ1-5; TRBD1 matches at 8 bases. The ends lost 4 bases at V and 7 bases at J; junction bases unmatched: 6. Germline V lookup: CDR1 MNHNS, CDR2 SASEGT. The CDR3 runs to 14 residues. CDR3 coding DNA: TGTGCCAGCAGTGCGACAGGGGTCGAGCAGCCCCAGCATTTT. Translating it yields CASSATGVEQPQHF.

This clonotype turned up a few times. The chain links TRBV7-8 to TRBJ2-7, with 7 bases identical to TRBD1. The CDR3 is 14 residues long. The junction had 6 bases not matched to a gene; V was cut back by 3 bases and J by 4 bases. Germline V CDR1 and CDR2: SGHVS, FQNEAQ. CDR3 residues: CASSLGTVIYEQYF. The CDR3 DNA reads TGTGCCAGCAGCTTGGGGACAGTCATTTACGAGCAGTACTTC. The full variable domain, with the rest looked up from reference TRBV7-8 and TRBJ2-7, is GAGVSQSPRYKVAKRGQDVALRCDPISGHVSLFWYQQALGQGPEFLTYFQNEAQLDKSGLPSDRFFAERPEGSVSTLKIQRTQQEDSAVYLCASSLGTVIYEQYFGPGTRLTVT.

This clonotype was counted between two and nine times. This sequence joins TRBV28 and TRBJ2-6; D may be TRBD2 (5 bases). Trimming pared 3 bases from V and 4 bases from J, leaving 10 bases between. Germline V gene lookup returns CDR1 MDHEN and CDR2 SYDVKM. The CDR3 runs 15 residues. The CDR3 DNA reads as TGTGCCAGCAGTTTTCGCGGGTACGGGGCCAACGTCCTGACTTTC. Its protein is CASSFRGYGANVLTF.

This clonotype came up many times. The chain is built from TRBV5-5 and TRBJ1-1, with no clear D. The germline gives CDR1 SGHKS, CDR2 YYEKEE (reference sequence). The CDR3 spans 14 residues. The V end was cut by 4 bases, the J end by 0 bases, with 10 bases between. This CDR3 is CASSPDPLNTEAFF. The CDR3 region has the DNA TGTGCCAGCAGCCCCGACCCATTGAACACTGAAGCTTTCTTT.

The V and J genes are TRBV5-1 and TRBJ2-1; 11 bases agree with TRBD2. The CDR3 has 15 residues. Germline V gene lookup returns CDR1 SGHRS and CDR2 YFSETQ. With V trimmed by 7 bases and J by 4 bases, 7 bases remained unmatched. The CDR3 DNA sequence: TGCGCCAGCTGCAGGTTAGCGGGAGGGTACAATGAGCAGTTCTTC. Its translation: CASCRLAGGYNEQFF.

As DNA, the CDR3 is TGTGCCAGCAGACGGGGGTTAACAGATACGCAGTATTTT. Its protein is CASRRGLTDTQYF. The V gene is TRBV6-6, the J gene TRBJ2-3, with D perhaps matching TRBD2 (6 bases). Germline V gene lookup returns CDR1 MNHNY and CDR2 SVGAGI (reference sequence). The CDR3 is 13 amino acids. With 6 bases removed from V and 3 bases from J, the gap between germline ends came to 10 bases.

This clonotype has just a few counts. The CDR3 protein is CASSRPTSGRQDTQYF. CDR3 in DNA: TGTGCCAGCAGCCGCCCAACTAGCGGGAGGCAAGATACGCAGTATTTT. The chain combines TRBV7-2 with TRBJ2-3, with 12 bases matching TRBD2. V shed 5 bases and J 5 bases; nucleotides not matched to a gene: 8. The germline CDR1 and CDR2 sequences are SGHTA and FQGNSA. The length of the CDR3 is 16 residues.

Only a few counts were recorded for this clonotype. The chain recombines TRBV19 with TRBJ2-1; D possibly corresponds to TRBD2 (5 bases). Germline V gene data show CDR1 as LNHDA and CDR2 as SQIVND (reference sequence). This CDR3 has 14 residues. Deletions cut 0 bases from V and 6 bases from J, with 9 bases between. The CDR3 region is CASSIDTRGNEQFF. CDR3 bases: TGTGCCAGTAGTATAGATACACGGGGCAATGAGCAGTTCTTC.

The rearrangement links TRBV18 to TRBJ1-1; the D gene is possibly TRBD1 (5 bases). Per germline, CDR1 KGHSH and CDR2 LQKENI. This CDR3 is built from 14 residues. Trimming removed 2 bases at V and 0 bases at J, with 7 bases between. The chain's CDR3 is CASSPDRVNTEAFF. DNA for the CDR3: TGTGCCAGCTCACCAGACAGAGTGAACACTGAAGCTTTCTTT. The full variable domain, rest sourced from reference TRBV18 and TRBJ1-1, is NAGVMQNPRHLVRRRGQEARLRCSPMKGHSHVYWYRQLPEEGLKFMVYLQKENIIDESGMPKERFSAEFPKEGPSILRIQQVVRGDSAAYFCASSPDRVNTEAFFGQGTRLTVV.

This chain links TRBV9 with TRBJ1-6, with a tentative D call TRBD1 (6 bases). Deletions cut 3 bases from V and 9 bases from J, with 16 bases between. Germline V gives CDR1 SGDLS, CDR2 YYNGEE. The CDR3 length is 15 residues. The CDR3 loop reads CASSARGSGISPLHF. The CDR3 DNA sequence: TGTGCCAGCAGCGCCAGGGGTTCGGGCATTTCACCCCTCCACTTT.

This clonotype has more than one count but fewer than ten. The chain uses TRBV6-6 and TRBJ2-3; the D is unclear. V lost 1 base and J 4 bases, leaving 6 bases between the germline ends. In germline, CDR1 is MNHNY, CDR2 SVGAGI (reference sequence). The CDR3 runs to 13 residues. CDR3 sequence reads: CASSYYGPDTQYF. The CDR3, as DNA: TGTGCCAGCAGTTACTACGGTCCAGATACGCAGTATTTT.

The chain links TRBV27 to TRBJ2-6; possible D gene TRBD2, 6 bases. V lost 3 bases, J lost 4 bases, and 13 bases lay in between. The CDR3 has 16 residues. Germline V gene data show CDR1 as MNHEY and CDR2 as SMNVEV (reference sequence). In DNA form, the CDR3 reads TGTGCCAGCAGTTTTTGGCGGGACGCAGGGGCCAACGTCCTGACTTTC. Translated, it gives CASSFWRDAGANVLTF.

The table lists this clonotype with a few counts. The chain couples TRBV28 to TRBJ2-4; no firm D call. The germline V and J ends were trimmed by 6 bases and 5 bases, with 17 bases remaining between them. CDR1 MDHEN and CDR2 SYDVKM come from the germline V gene. The CDR3 sequence is 15 residues long. CDR3 DNA: TGTGCCAGCAGACGGACCCAGGCCGACGAAAACATTCAGTACTTC. Residues: CASRRTQADENIQYF.